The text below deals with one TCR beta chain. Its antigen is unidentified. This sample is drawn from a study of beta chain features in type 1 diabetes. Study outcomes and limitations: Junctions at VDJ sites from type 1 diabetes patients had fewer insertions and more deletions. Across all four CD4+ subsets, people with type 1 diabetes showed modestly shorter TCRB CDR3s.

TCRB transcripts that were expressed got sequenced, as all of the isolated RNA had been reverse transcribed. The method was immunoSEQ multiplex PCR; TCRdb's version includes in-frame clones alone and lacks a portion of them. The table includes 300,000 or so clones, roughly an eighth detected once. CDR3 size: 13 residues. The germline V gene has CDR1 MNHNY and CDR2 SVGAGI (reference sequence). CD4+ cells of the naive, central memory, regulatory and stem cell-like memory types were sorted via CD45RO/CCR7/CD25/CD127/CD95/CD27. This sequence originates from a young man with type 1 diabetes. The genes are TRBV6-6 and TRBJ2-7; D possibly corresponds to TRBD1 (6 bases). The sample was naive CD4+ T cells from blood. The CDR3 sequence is CATGTRSRYEQYF. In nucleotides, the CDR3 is TGTGCAACCGGGACACGGAGTCGGTACGAGCAGTACTTC.